A single sample is the source of the 8 T cell receptor beta chains below, sequenced in a study of molecular identifiers for immune sequencing clone quantification. A single record per CDR3 protein comes from TCRdb applying MiXCR to the PCR reads. Of a few hundred thousand distinct CDR3 sequences in the sample, 24% are singletons; the top ten hold 0.65% to 0.75%. The specimen was naive CD8+ T cells from blood, with Jurkat cell RNA spiked in. This sample's subset: FACS-sorted CD8+CD4-CCR7+CD45RA+ naive T cells. These receptors came from a human donor in good health. Some libraries in this study had Jurkat cell RNA spiked in.

This clonotype was counted once. This rearrangement joins TRBV14 to TRBJ1-6; TRBD1 agrees at 7 bases. The germline V gene encodes CDR1 SGHDN and CDR2 FVKESK. CDR3 length: 20 amino acids. Trimming cost V 4 bases and J 3 bases; bases outside gene matches: 18. The CDR3 sequence: CASSRERPGGPDLYNSPLHF. In DNA, the CDR3 is TGTGCCAGCAGCCGAGAACGGCCAGGGGGGCCCGACCTCTATAATTCACCCCTCCACTTT.

To note about this clonotype: A much larger clone sits a single nucleotide away, making a read error possible. The V call is TRBV7-6, the J call TRBJ2-3; maybe TRBD2 (5 bases). The CDR3 contains 16 residues. Germline-derived CDR1 and CDR2 are SGHVS and FNYEAQ. The germline V and J ends were trimmed by 1 base and 6 bases, with 17 bases remaining between them. The CDR3 nucleotides are TGTGCCAGCAGCTTAGATCGGGCCGCCCGGGATGATACGCAGTATTTT. This sequence encodes CASSLDRAARDDTQYF.

This clonotype showed up just once. This sequence joins TRBV27 and TRBJ2-3, with a possible D match to TRBD1 (6 bases). Germline values: CDR1 MNHEY, CDR2 SMNVEV (reference sequence). CDR3 length: 15 residues. Trimming stripped 5 bases from V and 4 bases from J, with 16 bases between. This CDR3 reads CASSVSSRGSDTQYF. DNA of the CDR3: TGTGCCAGCAGTGTCTCTAGCAGGGGCTCAGATACGCAGTATTTT.

This clonotype occurred many times. The chain is built from TRBV6-5 and TRBJ1-2; a weak D match, TRBD1 (5 bases). V lost 10 bases and J 0 bases, leaving 21 bases between the germline ends. There are 16 residues in the CDR3. From germline, CDR1 is MNHEY and CDR2 SVGAGI. CDR3 region: CATTAWTQEANYGYTF. CDR3 sequence (DNA): TGTGCCACCACAGCCTGGACACAAGAAGCTAACTATGGCTACACCTTC.

On this clonotype itself: Being one base from a much bigger clone, this may be a read error. The V call is TRBV7-9, the J call TRBJ1-1, with 8 bases identical to TRBD1. CDR3 length: 15 amino acids. CDR1 is SEHNR, CDR2 FQNEAQ, per germline (reference sequence). The CDR3 here is CTSSSGQGTRTEAFF. The DNA of the CDR3 is TGTACCAGCAGCTCCGGACAGGGAACGAGGACTGAAGCTTTCTTT. Together with reference TRBV7-9 and TRBJ1-1, the CDR3 gives the full variable domain: DTGVSQNPRHKITKRGQNVTFRCDPISEHNRLYWYRQTLGQGPEFLTYFQNEAQLEKSRLLSDRFSAERPKGSFSTLEIQRTEQGDSAMYLCTSSSGQGTRTEAFFGQGTRLTVV.

As concerns this clonotype: A much larger clone lies a single base off, so this may be a read error. V and J are TRBV7-9 and TRBJ2-3; no clear D. There are 15 residues in the CDR3. Germline V gives CDR1 SEHNR, CDR2 FQNEAQ (reference sequence). The CDR3 nucleotides read TGTGCCGGCAGCTTAGCTTCCCAGCACACAGATACGCAGTATTTT. This codes for CAGSLASQHTDTQYF.

This clonotype was seen only a few times. The V and J genes are TRBV18 and TRBJ2-7; D remains unclear. The germline CDR1 and CDR2 sequences are KGHSH and LQKENI. CDR3 length: 13 amino acids. The V end lost 3 bases, the J end lost 3 bases, and 9 bases lay between the germline ends. As DNA, the CDR3 is TGTGCCAGCTCACCGCCAGAAGACTACGAGCAGTACTTC. It codes for CASSPPEDYEQYF.

As to this clonotype: This may come from a read error, since a much larger clone is one base off. The rearrangement uses TRBV2 and TRBJ2-1; D remains unclear. The CDR3 contains 13 residues. CDR1 is SNHLY and CDR2 is FYNNEI in the germline V gene. The CDR3 region has the DNA TGTGCCAGCGGTGAAACAAAGTACAATGAGCAGTTCTTC. Amino acid sequence: CASGETKYNEQFF.